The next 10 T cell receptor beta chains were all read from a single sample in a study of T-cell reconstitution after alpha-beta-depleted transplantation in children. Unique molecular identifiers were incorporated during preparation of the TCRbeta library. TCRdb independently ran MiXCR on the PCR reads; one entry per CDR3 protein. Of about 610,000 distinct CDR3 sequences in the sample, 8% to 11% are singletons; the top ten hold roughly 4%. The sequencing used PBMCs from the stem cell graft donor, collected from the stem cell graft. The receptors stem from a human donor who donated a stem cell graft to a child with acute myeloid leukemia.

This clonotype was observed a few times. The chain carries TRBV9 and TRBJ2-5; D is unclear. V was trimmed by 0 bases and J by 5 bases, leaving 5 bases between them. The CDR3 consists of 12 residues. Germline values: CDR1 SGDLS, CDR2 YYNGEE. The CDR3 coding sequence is TGTGCCAGCAGCGTAGATAAGGAGACCCAGTACTTC. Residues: CASSVDKETQYF.

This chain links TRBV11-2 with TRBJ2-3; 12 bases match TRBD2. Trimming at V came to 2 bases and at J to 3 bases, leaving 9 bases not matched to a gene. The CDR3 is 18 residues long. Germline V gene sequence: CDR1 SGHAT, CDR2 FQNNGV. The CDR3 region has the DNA TGTGCCAGCAGCTTAAAACGACTAGCGGGAGCATATACAGATACGCAGTATTTT. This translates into CASSLKRLAGAYTDTQYF. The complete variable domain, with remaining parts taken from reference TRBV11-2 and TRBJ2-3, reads EAGVAQSPRYKIIEKRQSVAFWCNPISGHATLYWYQQILGQGPKLLIQFQNNGVVDDSQLPKDRFSAERLKGVDSTLKIQPAKLEDSAVYLCASSLKRLAGAYTDTQYFGPGTRLTVL.

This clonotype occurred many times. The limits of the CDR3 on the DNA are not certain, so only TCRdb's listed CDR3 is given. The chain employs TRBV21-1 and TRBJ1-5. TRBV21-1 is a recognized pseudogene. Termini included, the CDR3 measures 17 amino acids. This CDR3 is CASSGPVAGGSDQPQHF.

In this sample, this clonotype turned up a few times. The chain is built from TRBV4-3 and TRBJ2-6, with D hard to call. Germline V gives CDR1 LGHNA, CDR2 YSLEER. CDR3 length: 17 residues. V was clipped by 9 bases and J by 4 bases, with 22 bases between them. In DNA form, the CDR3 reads TGCGCCAGTTCGGGTTCGTTGGTACTGGAAGGGGCCAACGTCCTGACTTTC. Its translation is CASSGSLVLEGANVLTF.

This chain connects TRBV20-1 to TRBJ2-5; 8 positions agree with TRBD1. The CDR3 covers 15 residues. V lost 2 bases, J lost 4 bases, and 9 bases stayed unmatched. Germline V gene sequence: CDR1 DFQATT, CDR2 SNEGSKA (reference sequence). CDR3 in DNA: TGCAGTGCTAGACGCCCCGGAACAGGGGGAGAGACCCAGTACTTC. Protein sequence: CSARRPGTGGETQYF.

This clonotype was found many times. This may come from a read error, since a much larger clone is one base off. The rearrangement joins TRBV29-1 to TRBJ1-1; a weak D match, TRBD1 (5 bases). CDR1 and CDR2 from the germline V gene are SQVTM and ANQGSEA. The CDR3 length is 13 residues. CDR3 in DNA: TGCAGCGGCCGAAGGGACCTGAACACTGAAGTTTTCTTT. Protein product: CSGRRDLNTEVFF.

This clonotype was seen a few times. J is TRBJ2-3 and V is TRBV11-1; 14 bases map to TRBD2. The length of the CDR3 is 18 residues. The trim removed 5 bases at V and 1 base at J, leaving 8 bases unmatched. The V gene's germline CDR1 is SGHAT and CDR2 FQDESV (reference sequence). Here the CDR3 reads CASSPRLAGGPGTDTQYF. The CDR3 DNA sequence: TGTGCCAGCAGCCCCCGACTAGCGGGAGGGCCGGGCACAGATACGCAGTATTTT.

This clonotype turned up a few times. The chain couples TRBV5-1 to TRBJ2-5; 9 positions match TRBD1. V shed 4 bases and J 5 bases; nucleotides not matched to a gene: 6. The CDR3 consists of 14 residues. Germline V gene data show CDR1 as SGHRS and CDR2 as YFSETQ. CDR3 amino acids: CASSPTGGWETQYF. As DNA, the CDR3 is TGCGCCAGCAGCCCCACAGGGGGCTGGGAGACCCAGTACTTC.

The CDR3, as DNA: TGTGCCAGCAGTTTTCCCCCACTAGCACCTAGCTCCTACGAGCAGTACTTC. Amino acid sequence: CASSFPPLAPSSYEQYF. This chain links TRBV27 with TRBJ2-7; the D gene is possibly TRBD2 (6 bases). Germline V gene sequence: CDR1 MNHEY, CDR2 SMNVEV (reference sequence). V dropped 3 bases and J dropped 0 bases, with 18 bases sitting between them. CDR3 length equals 17 residues.

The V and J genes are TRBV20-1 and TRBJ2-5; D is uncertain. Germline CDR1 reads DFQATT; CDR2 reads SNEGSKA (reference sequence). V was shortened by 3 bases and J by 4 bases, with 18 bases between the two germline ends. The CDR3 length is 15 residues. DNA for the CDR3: TGCAGTGCTAGTCGGCTAGTAAACGCGCTAGAGACCCAGTACTTC. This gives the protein CSASRLVNALETQYF.